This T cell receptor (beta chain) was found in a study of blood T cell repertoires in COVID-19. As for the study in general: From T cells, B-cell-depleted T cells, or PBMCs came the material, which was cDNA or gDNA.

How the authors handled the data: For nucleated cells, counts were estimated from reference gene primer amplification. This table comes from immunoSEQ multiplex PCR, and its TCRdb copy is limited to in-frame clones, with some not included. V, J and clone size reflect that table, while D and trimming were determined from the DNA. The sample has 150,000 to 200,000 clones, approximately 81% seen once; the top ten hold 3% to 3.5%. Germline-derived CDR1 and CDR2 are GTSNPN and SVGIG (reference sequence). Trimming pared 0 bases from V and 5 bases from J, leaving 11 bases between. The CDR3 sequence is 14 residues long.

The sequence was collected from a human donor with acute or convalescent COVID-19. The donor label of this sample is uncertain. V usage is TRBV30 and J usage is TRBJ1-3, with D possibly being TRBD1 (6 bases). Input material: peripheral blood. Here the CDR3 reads CAWSVGQGRNTIYF. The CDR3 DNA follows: TGTGCCTGGAGTGTAGGGCAGGGGAGAAACACCATATATTTT. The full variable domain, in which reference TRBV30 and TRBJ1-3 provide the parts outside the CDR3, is SQTIHQWPATLVQPVGSPLSLECTVEGTSNPNLYWYRQAAGRGLQLLFYSVGIGQISSEVPQNLSASRPQDRQFILSSKKLLLSDSGFYLCAWSVGQGRNTIYFGEGSWLTVV.